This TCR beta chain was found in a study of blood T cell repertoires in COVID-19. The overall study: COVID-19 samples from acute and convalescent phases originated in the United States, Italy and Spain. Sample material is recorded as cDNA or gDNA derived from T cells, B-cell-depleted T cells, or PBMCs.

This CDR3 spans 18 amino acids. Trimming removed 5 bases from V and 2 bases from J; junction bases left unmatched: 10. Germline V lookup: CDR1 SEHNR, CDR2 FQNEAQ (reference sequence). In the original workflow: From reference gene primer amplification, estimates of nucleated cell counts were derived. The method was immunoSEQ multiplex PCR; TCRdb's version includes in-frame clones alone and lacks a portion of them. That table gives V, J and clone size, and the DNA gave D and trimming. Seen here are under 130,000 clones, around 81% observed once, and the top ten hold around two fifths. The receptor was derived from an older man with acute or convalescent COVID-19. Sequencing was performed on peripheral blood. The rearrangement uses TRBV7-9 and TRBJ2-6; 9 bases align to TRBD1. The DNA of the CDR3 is TGTGCCAGCAGCAAGAACCGGGACAGGGAAGCTGGGGCCAACGTCCTGACTTTC. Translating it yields CASSKNRDREAGANVLTF.